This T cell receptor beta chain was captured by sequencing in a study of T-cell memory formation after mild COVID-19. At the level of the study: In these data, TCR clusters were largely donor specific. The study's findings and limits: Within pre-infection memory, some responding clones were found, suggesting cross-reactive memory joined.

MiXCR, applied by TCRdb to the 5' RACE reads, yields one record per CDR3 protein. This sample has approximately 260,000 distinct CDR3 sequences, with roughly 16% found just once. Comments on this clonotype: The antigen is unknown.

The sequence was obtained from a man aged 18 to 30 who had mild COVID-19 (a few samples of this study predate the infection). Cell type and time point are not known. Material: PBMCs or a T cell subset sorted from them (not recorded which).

Here the CDR3 DNA reads TGTGCCAGTAGTCAAGCCACTTTGGGTGACAATGAGCAGTTCTTC. This gives the protein CASSQATLGDNEQFF. The chain employs TRBV10-3 and TRBJ2-1; D is unclear. The germline V gene has CDR1 ENHRY and CDR2 SYGVKD. This CDR3 is 15 amino acids long. Trimming took off 10 bases at V and 5 bases at J, with 21 bases between the two ends.